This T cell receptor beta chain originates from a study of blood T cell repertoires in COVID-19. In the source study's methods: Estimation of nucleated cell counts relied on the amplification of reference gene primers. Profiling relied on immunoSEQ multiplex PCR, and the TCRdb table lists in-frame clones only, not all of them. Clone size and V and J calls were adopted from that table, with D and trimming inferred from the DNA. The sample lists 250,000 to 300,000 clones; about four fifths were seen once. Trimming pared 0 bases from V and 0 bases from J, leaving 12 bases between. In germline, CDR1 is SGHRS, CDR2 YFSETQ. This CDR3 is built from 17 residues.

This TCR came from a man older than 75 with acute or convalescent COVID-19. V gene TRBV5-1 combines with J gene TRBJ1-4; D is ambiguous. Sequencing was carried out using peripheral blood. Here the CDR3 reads CASSLGLSSATNEKLFF. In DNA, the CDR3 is TGCGCCAGCAGCTTGGGTTTGAGTTCTGCAACTAATGAAAAACTGTTTTTT.